The source of this T cell receptor beta chain is a study of blood T cells in healthy people across ages (dated by TCRdb to between 2014 and 2017). The study in broad terms: Template switching captured roughly one uniquely barcoded TCR beta cDNA molecule per two T cells in model experiments. The study measured age-related changes in TCR beta repertoire diversity using deep sequencing normalized with unique cDNA molecular identifiers. Four age groups were formed from the donors: young (average about 17 years), middle-aged (around 41), aged (approximately 60) and long-lived (more than 75). Using the same blood draw, the study looked at two additional independent replicas of 1 million unique cDNA reads for two donors, one aged 18 to 30 and the other aged 80 or older.

Libraries were made using 5' RACE. Sequencing relied on an Illumina HiSeq 2500. A second PCR of about 7 to 12 cycles was run with a J-beta primer mix and a sample-barcoded 5' primer. Each TCR beta cDNA molecule received a unique molecular identifier from a template-switch 5' adaptor carrying 12 random nucleotides. Each sample yielded at least 3 million CDR3-containing paired-end reads. First-strand cDNA was synthesized from all RNA with the Mint cDNA synthesis kit, primed by a TRBC-specific oligonucleotide. All cDNA was treated with uracil-DNA glycosylase and then went through a first 18-cycle PCR with the universal primers M1SS and BC2_uni_R. The published analysis was carried out like this. Normalization of each sample was performed by random selection of 1 million high-quality reads, each carrying a distinct molecular identifier. Instead of being binned into consensus sequences, reads that shared molecular identifiers were thrown out. MiTCR, with a Q25 quality threshold and the strictest error-elimination algorithm, was used for CDR3 identification, clonotype clustering and error correction. A nonparametric unseen species model with Euler transformation was used to estimate a lower bound on total TCR beta diversity. TCRdb reprocessed the public reads (quality trimming at Q25 with fastp, clone calling with MiXCR) and kept in-frame beta chains. Rows with one shared CDR3 protein collapse into an entry with the most common genes and DNA. The V and J calls, along with clone size, are taken from TCRdb and not from the paper's own processing. The sample has more than 1,000,000 distinct CDR3 sequences on record, approximately 26% of them singletons. The leading ten clones occupy about 0.8% of the sample.

CDR1 and CDR2, per the germline V gene, are SGHTA and FQGNSA. Trimming leaves V shorter by 5 bases and J shorter by 5 bases, with the junction holding 4 bases beyond the gene matches. The CDR3 numbers 14 residues from cysteine through phenylalanine. The only DNA kept is the CDR3, 42 bases in frame from the first base. Concerning this clonotype itself: No antigen is known for it. No much larger clonotype is one base removed from it; base qualities were not supplied.

General conclusions and limits of the study: Estimates of total diversity from one million sequenced T cells were regarded as lower bounds and underestimates. There was a strong correlation between observed TCR beta diversity and the percentage of naive T cells measured by flow cytometry. Observed TCR beta diversity per million T cells fell roughly linearly with age, and a significant reduction was already apparent by age around 40. Bulk unsorted PBMC profiling prevented conclusive comparison of naive and antigen-experienced compartments. Donor CMV infection status was unknown, potentially confounding age-related changes in expanded clonotypes. The long-lived group showed more naive CD4+ T cells, fewer expanded clones and increased TCR diversity than the aged group, suggesting age selection.

The donors were some 36 Caucasian individuals from Russia, aged 6 to 90 years, who were systemically healthy. Each donor gave ten milliliters of peripheral blood, drawn into EDTA-treated Vacutainer tubes. Ficoll-Paque density-gradient centrifugation was used to isolate PBMCs, with at least 6.5 million obtained per sample. Trizol reagent was used to extract total RNA from PBMCs, with at least 6 micrograms per sample. The percentages of naive CD45RAhigh/CD27high T cells were determined by flow cytometry on a PBMC aliquot from every donor. These data are also associated with another study on T cells of mothers and their children. As that second paper reports: Nine systemically healthy Caucasian individuals served as donors, namely three mothers together with their six children. cDNA synthesis used all of the extracted RNA, with approximately 1.4 ug of RNA in each 15 ul reaction. In the second PCR, the M1S primer introduced both the sample barcodes and 2-4 random nucleotides. More than 8 million TCR beta CDR3 reads were obtained from each mother, and 2.5 million to 3.5 million reads were obtained from each child. In both related and unrelated pairs, thymic selection shapes the output of TCR recombination in a similar way, with inherited differences having only a minor effect. Normalized repertoire overlap in related mother-child pairs was always slightly higher than in unrelated mother-child pairs, but the difference was never significant. No persistent microchimeric T cell clones were found, with a detection sensitivity of around 100 clones per million clonotypes. Deep NGS was used in the study to compare the TCR beta repertoires of mothers and children and to look for features that separate related mother-child pairs from unrelated individuals. On average, the children were 11 +/- 4 years old, while the mothers were about 40 +/- 4 years old. After adapter ligation with NEBNext reagents, the libraries were sequenced on Illumina HiSeq 2000 with 100+100 nt paired-end reads. To prevent cross-contamination, the mother and child libraries were prepared one month apart and sequenced in separate runs. Each donor had between 500,000 and 2,000,000 distinct TCR beta clonotypes identified. Naive TCR beta clonotypes were estimated from low-frequency clonotypes matched to each donor's FACS-determined naive share, without sorting.

Sequencing used blood. The chain employs TRBV7-2 and TRBJ2-5; 11 nucleotides in the junction match TRBD2. The TCR originated in a girl aged 2 to 9 in good health. CDR3 protein: CASSPGLAVETQYF. The nucleotide sequence reads TGTGCCAGCAGCCCGGGACTAGCGGTGGAGACCCAGTACTTC.